A selection of T cell receptor beta chains follows, all from one sample in a study of T-cell reconstitution after alpha-beta-depleted transplantation in children. Using its own MiXCR run on the PCR reads, TCRdb lists one record per CDR3 protein. This sample has about a million distinct CDR3 sequences; 25% to 30% occur once, and the top ten carry roughly 28%. The source material was PBMCs, mostly from graft donor cells, sampled 360 days after TCRalphabeta/CD19-depleted stem cell transplant. These receptors were obtained from a boy under three years old who had a stem cell transplant for SCID, so the T cells may come from the graft donor. Each CDR3 is given without its conserved first and last residue. Each record gives: V gene, J gene, D gene, CDR3 protein. The D gene is left open where the match is weak.

TRBV27	TRBJ1-2	-	ASSSYSANYGYT
TRBV20-1	TRBJ2-7	TRBD1	SARQGGVYEQY
TRBV15	TRBJ2-3	-	ATSRVTGPTDTQY
TRBV20-1	TRBJ2-7	-	SARGFEQY
TRBV7-2	TRBJ2-5	-	ASSSRGSSQETQY
TRBV28	TRBJ2-5	-	ASSFGGTIETQY
TRBV7-2	TRBJ2-5	TRBD2	ASSLGTSGMY
TRBV28	TRBJ1-1	TRBD1	ASSPDRGLNTEAF
TRBV2	TRBJ2-3	-	ASALWGETQY
TRBV12-3/TRBV12-4	TRBJ2-5	TRBD1	ASSLAEARGQETQY
TRBV7-8	TRBJ2-7	TRBD1	ASSTRQGLGEQY
TRBV20-1	TRBJ2-3	-	SAGTDPRTHTQY
TRBV12-3/TRBV12-4	TRBJ1-2	-	ASSLTSGAVGGYT
TRBV29-1	TRBJ1-2	TRBD1	SVGGQGHGYT
TRBV5-3	TRBJ2-7	TRBD2	ASGPGGGTRSYEQY
TRBV29-1	TRBJ2-7	TRBD1	SVLGVGDSNYEQY
TRBV6-1	TRBJ1-2	TRBD1	ASSPIYAGTGYGYT
TRBV18	TRBJ2-7	-	ASSPTYTYEQY
TRBV28	TRBJ2-5	-	ASSFPTRAETQY
TRBV2	TRBJ2-7	-	ASRGREGVDGYEQY
TRBV5-1	TRBJ2-5	-	ASSWDGRVVSQETQY
TRBV4-3	TRBJ1-5	-	ASSQVRASPQH
TRBV12-3/TRBV12-4	TRBJ2-1	-	ASSWFHDSYNEQF
TRBV11-2	TRBJ2-3	TRBD2	ASSPIAGARYTQY
TRBV6-5	TRBJ2-1	TRBD2	ASSYDVAGGQNEQF
TRBV5-5	TRBJ2-7	-	ASSLGRLEEQY
TRBV7-9	TRBJ2-4	TRBD2	ASSLVAGAKNIQY
TRBV5-1	TRBJ2-3	-	ASSFEWGDTQY
TRBV7-2	TRBJ2-7	TRBD2	ASSGLGSWSYEQY
TRBV4-3	TRBJ2-7	-	ASSQVPGTVYEQY
TRBV4-2	TRBJ2-5	TRBD1	ASSLFRDSTETQY
TRBV12-3/TRBV12-4	TRBJ2-4	TRBD1	ASSLGQGLDIQY
TRBV12-3/TRBV12-4	TRBJ2-2	TRBD2	ASSKAGALAGELF
TRBV25-1	TRBJ1-1	-	ASSESGPPRGAF
TRBV6-5	TRBJ2-7	-	ASSYSNRGIGEQY
TRBV28	TRBJ2-1	TRBD2	ASSLMASGAFSSSYNEQF
TRBV12-3/TRBV12-4	TRBJ1-1	-	ASSFSGLNTEAF
TRBV4-1	TRBJ2-2	-	ASSQVPAGTGELF
TRBV15	TRBJ2-1	-	ATSENYSNEQF
TRBV12-3/TRBV12-4	TRBJ2-3	-	ASSHGPSDTQY
TRBV7-2	TRBJ1-1	-	ASSSTHLRTEAF
TRBV12-3/TRBV12-4	TRBJ1-1	-	ASRVRGTEAF
TRBV10-2	TRBJ2-7	TRBD1	ASSERGQIYEQY
TRBV2	TRBJ2-5	TRBD2	ASRAVGRVGIQETQY
TRBV7-2	TRBJ2-1	-	ASSPLVWQAAYNEQF
TRBV20-1	TRBJ1-2	-	SAQQVANYGYT
TRBV5-1	TRBJ1-1	-	ASSPSGPGGFSEAF